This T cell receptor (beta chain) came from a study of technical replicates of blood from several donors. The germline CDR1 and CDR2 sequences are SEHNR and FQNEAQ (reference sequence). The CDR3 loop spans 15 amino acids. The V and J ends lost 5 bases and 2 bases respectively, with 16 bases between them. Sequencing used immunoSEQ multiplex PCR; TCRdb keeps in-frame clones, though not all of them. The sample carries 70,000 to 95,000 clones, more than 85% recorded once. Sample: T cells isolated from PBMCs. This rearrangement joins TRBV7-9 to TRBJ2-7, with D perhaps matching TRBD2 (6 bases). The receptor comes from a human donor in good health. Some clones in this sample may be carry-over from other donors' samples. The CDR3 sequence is CASSPLGGSTYEQYF. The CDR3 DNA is TGTGCCAGCAGCCCTCTTGGGGGGTCGACCTACGAGCAGTACTTC.